One and the same sample provided the 24 T cell receptor beta chains below, sequenced in a study of T cell responses to AZD1222 COVID-19 vaccine. Libraries were prepared by immunoSEQ multiplex PCR; TCRdb keeps only in-frame clonotypes and omits some of them. The table shows about 150,000 clones, with roughly nine tenths occurring only once. The input for sequencing was peripheral blood, taken 28 days after the second AZD1222 dose. The receptors come from an adult who received the AZD1222 COVID-19 vaccine.

This clone appeared a single time. Other DNA sequences in the same sample also yield this CDR3. The chain joins TRBV6-1 to TRBJ1-5; D is unresolved. CDR3 length: 13 residues. Germline lookup yields CDR1 MNHNS and CDR2 SASEGT. V lost 1 base and J 5 bases, leaving 6 bases between the germline ends. In DNA form, the CDR3 reads TGTGCCAGCAGTGAAGGTCGGGATCAGCCCCAGCATTTT. Encoded protein: CASSEGRDQPQHF.

The rearrangement uses TRBV10-3 and TRBJ2-1; TRBD1 might be the D (6 bases). The V gene's germline CDR1 is ENHRY and CDR2 SYGVKD. The length of the CDR3 is 14 residues. Trimming shortened V by 7 bases and J by 0 bases, and 10 bases separated the two germline ends. This CDR3 reads CAITTGSSYNEQFF. The CDR3 bases are TGTGCCATCACTACAGGGAGCTCCTACAATGAGCAGTTCTTC.

The V and J genes are TRBV9 and TRBJ1-2; D is ambiguous. Germline CDR1 is SGDLS and CDR2 is YYNGEE. The CDR3 loop spans 14 amino acids. V was cut by 3 bases and J by 5 bases, with 14 bases left in between. The CDR3 region is CASSGRVRGYGYTF. DNA for the CDR3: TGTGCCAGCAGCGGCCGGGTGCGTGGGTATGGCTACACCTTC.

The chain links TRBV3-1 (or the pseudogene TRBV3-2) to TRBJ1-5, with D unclear. The CDR3 sequence is 13 residues long. CDR1 is LGHDT, CDR2 YNNKEL, per germline (reference sequence). V shed 4 bases and J shed 5 bases, with 9 bases lying between them. The CDR3 DNA is TGTGCCAGCAGCCCCCGGCCCTATCAGCCCCAGCATTTT. This gives the protein CASSPRPYQPQHF.

In this sample, this clone turned up once. The CDR3 bases are TGTGCCAGCAGTGCACTAGACGCAAGAGGGTCACCCCTCCACTTT. Protein product: CASSALDARGSPLHF. The chain joins TRBV25-1 to TRBJ1-6; D unresolved. This CDR3 has 15 amino acids. Trimming took off 4 bases at V and 10 bases at J, with 17 bases between the two ends. Germline CDR1 reads MGHDK; CDR2 reads SYGVNS. The variable domain in full, completed from reference TRBV25-1 and TRBJ1-6, reads EADIYQTPRYLVIGTGKKITLECSQTMGHDKMYWYQQDPGMELHLIHYSYGVNSTEKGDLSSESTVSRIRTEHFPLTLESARPSHTSQYLCASSALDARGSPLHFGNGTRLTVT.

The chain recombines TRBV7-8 with TRBJ2-2; no firm D call. V dropped 6 bases and J dropped 0 bases, with 17 bases sitting between them. The CDR3 sequence is 17 residues long. The germline CDR1 and CDR2 sequences are SGHVS and FQNEAQ. The CDR3, as DNA: TGTGCCAGCAGTTCCTACTTAGTACGGGCGAACACCGGGGAGCTGTTTTTT. As protein: CASSSYLVRANTGELFF.

V is TRBV5-1 and J is TRBJ1-1; tentative D call: TRBD1 (6 bases). Germline values: CDR1 SGHRS, CDR2 YFSETQ. With 1 base removed from V and 1 base from J, the gap between germline ends came to 14 bases. This CDR3 region has 16 residues. CDR3: CASSLPISGQNTEAFF. The CDR3 DNA reads TGCGCCAGCAGCTTGCCGATCTCGGGACAGAACACTGAAGCTTTCTTT.

This chain links TRBV4-1 with TRBJ2-7; the D is unclear. The V gene's germline CDR1 is MGHRA and CDR2 YSYEKL. The germline V and J ends were trimmed by 1 base and 2 bases, with 15 bases remaining between them. The CDR3 spans 16 residues. This CDR3 is CASSQVYQPITYEQYF. The CDR3 DNA reads TGCGCCAGCAGCCAAGTTTACCAGCCCATTACCTACGAGCAGTACTTC.

The CDR3, as DNA: TGTGCCAGCAGCTTCTGGGGGGACAGGGGCAACTATGGCTACACCTTC. Its translation: CASSFWGDRGNYGYTF. V gene TRBV7-2 combines with J gene TRBJ1-2, with TRBD1 matching over 10 bases. The ends lost 3 bases at V and 2 bases at J; junction bases unmatched: 6. Per germline, CDR1 SGHTA and CDR2 FQGNSA. The CDR3 loop spans 16 amino acids.

The rearrangement uses TRBV24-1 and TRBJ2-5; 7 nucleotides agree with TRBD1. V shed 3 bases and J 6 bases; nucleotides not matched to a gene: 6. Per germline, CDR1 KGHDR and CDR2 SFDVKD. This CDR3 is built from 14 residues. The CDR3 sequence is CATSDQTGSQTQYF. In DNA form, the CDR3 reads TGTGCCACCAGTGATCAGACAGGGTCGCAGACCCAGTACTTC.

The chain employs TRBV6-5 and TRBJ1-4, with D possibly TRBD1 on 5 matching bases. V lost 8 bases, J lost 3 bases, and 7 bases lay in between. The CDR3 length is 12 residues. The germline gives CDR1 MNHEY, CDR2 SVGAGI. The CDR3 protein is CASDRANEKLFF. The CDR3 DNA reads TGTGCCAGCGACAGAGCTAATGAAAAACTGTTTTTT.

This CDR3 is CASSQLAGNTGELFF. The CDR3 DNA reads as TGTGCCAGCAGCCAACTAGCGGGAAATACCGGGGAGCTGTTTTTT. The gene calls are TRBV7-8 and TRBJ2-2, with 10 bases aligning to TRBD2. Unmatched junction bases numbered 5, after V lost 5 bases and J lost 5 bases. Germline V gene data show CDR1 as SGHVS and CDR2 as FQNEAQ. The CDR3 consists of 15 residues.

This chain connects TRBV5-6 to TRBJ1-3; no definite D call. CDR3 size: 15 residues. Between the trimmed V and J ends, which lost 3 bases and 8 bases, there was a span of 18 bases. Germline V gene data show CDR1 as SGHDT and CDR2 as YYEEEE. The CDR3 sequence is CASSSFRVSRDTIYF. The DNA for the CDR3 is TGTGCCAGCAGCTCATTCCGGGTCTCCAGAGACACCATATATTTT.

The chain uses TRBV3-1 (or the pseudogene TRBV3-2) and TRBJ2-2; D uncertain. Germline V lookup: CDR1 LGHDT, CDR2 YNNKEL (reference sequence). V shed 3 bases and J shed 6 bases, with 2 bases lying between them. This CDR3 region has 11 residues. CDR3 in amino acids: CASSQPGELFF. CDR3 nucleotides: TGTGCCAGCAGCCAGCCCGGGGAGCTGTTTTTT.

This chain joins TRBV10-3 and TRBJ2-7, with 11 bases lining up with TRBD2. The CDR3 runs to 15 residues. Trimming at V came to 6 bases and at J to 2 bases, leaving 6 bases not matched to a gene. Germline V gene data show CDR1 as ENHRY and CDR2 as SYGVKD. The CDR3 spells CAIRPGTSGTYEQYF. The CDR3 region has the DNA TGTGCCATCAGGCCTGGGACTAGCGGAACCTACGAGCAGTACTTC.

This clone was picked up a small number of times. The chain is built from TRBV5-6 and TRBJ2-2; D is unclear. The CDR3 is 16 amino acids. Between the trimmed V and J ends, which lost 0 bases and 8 bases, there was a span of 17 bases. Germline assignment: CDR1 SGHDT and CDR2 YYEEEE. The CDR3 DNA sequence: TGTGCCAGCAGCTTGGCAATAGGGCAAGCTTCAGGGGAGCTGTTTTTT. The encoded protein is CASSLAIGQASGELFF.

This chain uses TRBV3-1 (or the pseudogene TRBV3-2) with TRBJ1-1; 7 nucleotides line up with TRBD1. V was pared by 4 bases and J by 3 bases, with 5 bases of the junction left unmatched. CDR3 length equals 14 residues. Germline-derived CDR1 and CDR2 are LGHDT and YNNKEL (reference sequence). The DNA of the CDR3 is TGTGCCAGCAGCCCGCGACAGGGTGACACTGAAGCTTTCTTT. As protein: CASSPRQGDTEAFF.

V and J are TRBV19 and TRBJ1-1, with D hard to call. V shed 0 bases and J shed 3 bases, with 5 bases lying between them. The CDR3 runs to 13 residues. Germline CDR1 and CDR2: LNHDA and SQIVND (reference sequence). The DNA of the CDR3 is TGTGCCAGTAGTATAGACAGGTACACTGAAGCTTTCTTT. It encodes CASSIDRYTEAFF.

This clone turned up a few times. It is unclear where the CDR3 begins or ends on the DNA, so no DNA is shown, and the CDR3 is as TCRdb lists it. CDR3 residues: CVPADQEMGHGYTF. V gene TRBV2 combines with J gene TRBJ1-2; the table's D call, TRBD1, has no DNA check behind it. From germline, CDR1 is SNHLY and CDR2 FYNNEI. The CDR3 comprises 14 residues, both ends counted.

V gene TRBV3-1 (or the pseudogene TRBV3-2) combines with J gene TRBJ2-3; 12 positions agree with TRBD2. The CDR3 totals 17 residues. J lost 6 bases, V lost 6 bases, and 13 bases had no gene match. Germline V gene lookup returns CDR1 LGHDT and CDR2 YNNKEL (reference sequence). The CDR3 is CASRRTSGINQGDTQYF. The CDR3 DNA reads TGTGCCAGCAGGCGGACTAGCGGGATAAACCAGGGGGATACGCAGTATTTT.

The rearrangement uses TRBV18 and TRBJ1-1; 7 nucleotides align to TRBD1. Germline V gene data show CDR1 as KGHSH and CDR2 as LQKENI. J gave up 8 bases and V 6 bases, and 12 bases lay outside the gene matches. CDR3 length equals 14 residues. Written as DNA, the CDR3 is TGTGCCAGCTCGTCGGGGACAGCGGGGGGAGAAGCTTTCTTT. As protein: CASSSGTAGGEAFF.

The gene calls are TRBV4-1 and TRBJ2-1; D possibly corresponds to TRBD2 (5 bases). Deletions cut 2 bases from V and 5 bases from J, with 16 bases between. The CDR3 extends over 16 amino acids. Germline CDR1 MGHRA, CDR2 YSYEKL. CDR3 sequence: CASSQPPAGSDNEQFF. As DNA, the CDR3 is TGCGCCAGCAGCCAACCCCCTGCGGGTTCTGACAATGAGCAGTTCTTC.

This chain uses TRBV19 with TRBJ2-5; 8 nucleotides line up with TRBD1. Germline CDR1 and CDR2: LNHDA and SQIVND (reference sequence). V lost 5 bases to trimming and J lost 2 bases; unmatched junction nucleotides: 7. This CDR3 has 15 amino acids. DNA for the CDR3: TGTGCCAGTAGTTTCGGACAGGGTTGGCAAGAGACCCAGTACTTC. This gives the protein CASSFGQGWQETQYF.

This chain uses TRBV18 with TRBJ1-1; D gene uncertain. The V end lost 3 bases, the J end lost 3 bases, and 14 bases lay between the germline ends. This CDR3 contains 15 residues. From germline, CDR1 is KGHSH and CDR2 LQKENI. CDR3 region: CASSPAAGSDTEAFF. DNA of the CDR3: TGTGCCAGCTCACCCGCGGCGGGGAGCGACACTGAAGCTTTCTTT. The full variable domain, rest sourced from reference TRBV18 and TRBJ1-1, is NAGVMQNPRHLVRRRGQEARLRCSPMKGHSHVYWYRQLPEEGLKFMVYLQKENIIDESGMPKERFSAEFPKEGPSILRIQQVVRGDSAAYFCASSPAAGSDTEAFFGQGTRLTVV.